This entry features one T cell receptor beta chain sequence. Other DNA variants within this sample encode the same CDR3. Germline V gene sequence: CDR1 SNHLY, CDR2 FYNNEI. V gave up 6 bases and J gave up 1 base; unmatched junction bases: 7. This CDR3 is 16 amino acids long. Data came from immunoSEQ multiplex PCR; TCRdb stores just in-frame clones and leaves some out. The sample records about 170,000 clones, 93% being singletons. The source of the sample is a study of control samples from healthy donors and cancer patients. The chain carries TRBV2 and TRBJ2-1, with TRBD2 matching 9 bases. The source material was blood. The TCR originated in a woman in her fifties or sixties in good health. CDR3 DNA: TGTGCCAGCAGACCAGGGCGGGGGGGGTCCTACAATGAGCAGTTCTTC. Translating it yields CASRPGRGGSYNEQFF.